Below, 13 T cell receptor beta chains from the same sample are listed, as sequenced in a study of cytomegalovirus exposure and HLA in healthy donors. Researchers ran the PCR with 60 Vbeta and 13 Jbeta primers. TCRdb's table, derived via immunoSEQ multiplex PCR, lists solely in-frame clones and lacks some. The data show some 150,000 clones, roughly 8.8% seen once. Sequencing was carried out using PBMCs. All receptors come from a woman aged 35 to 49 in good health and CMV-seropositive.

This clone was found a few times. This sequence joins TRBV2 and TRBJ2-5; TRBD1 agrees at 8 bases. V trimming: 5 bases; J trimming: 2 bases; junction bases outside the gene matches: 1. The CDR3 contains 13 residues. The germline gives CDR1 SNHLY, CDR2 FYNNEI. CDR3 DNA sequence: TGTGCCAGCAGTAGGGACAGGCAAGAGACCCAGTACTTC. Protein sequence: CASSRDRQETQYF.

The chain couples TRBV5-1 to TRBJ2-7; D is perhaps TRBD1 (6 bases). This CDR3 comprises 13 residues. V lost 2 bases and J lost 5, with 11 bases in between. Per the germline V gene, CDR1 is SGHRS and CDR2 is YFSETQ. DNA for the CDR3: TGCGCCAGCAGCTTTCGAGGGGGTGACGAGCAGTACTTC. This gives the protein CASSFRGGDEQYF.

The V call is TRBV11-1, the J call TRBJ1-1; 7 bases are shared with TRBD1. Trimming took 5 bases from V and 1 from J; bases not matched to a gene: 13. Per germline, CDR1 SGHAT and CDR2 FQDESV (reference sequence). This CDR3 has 17 residues. The CDR3 sequence is CASSMTGTSLSNTEAFF. DNA for the CDR3: TGTGCCAGCAGCATGACAGGGACGTCTCTATCGAACACTGAAGCTTTCTTT. Looking up the rest from reference TRBV11-1 and TRBJ1-1 gives the full variable domain: EAEVAQSPRYKITEKSQAVAFWCDPISGHATLYWYRQILGQGPELLVQFQDESVVDDSQLPKDRFSAERLKGVDSTLKIQPAELGDSAMYLCASSMTGTSLSNTEAFFGQGTRLTVV.

A few counts support this clone. The chain employs TRBV9 and TRBJ2-2, with unresolved D. This CDR3 is built from 11 residues. The V gene lost 5 bases and the J gene lost 9 bases, with 8 bases spanning the gap. Germline assignment: CDR1 SGDLS and CDR2 YYNGEE. The CDR3 here is CASSSQRELFF. Here the CDR3 DNA reads TGTGCCAGCAGTTCTCAGAGGGAGCTGTTTTTT.

Only a few counts were recorded for this clone. The genes are TRBV7-9 and TRBJ1-6; D unclear. CDR3 length equals 16 residues. Trimming cost V 0 bases and J 1 base, with 7 bases left between them. CDR1 is SEHNR, CDR2 FQNEAQ, per germline (reference sequence). CDR3 sequence (DNA): TGTGCCAGCAGCTTAGCTGCGGGGTCCTATAATTCACCCCTCCACTTT. Amino acid sequence: CASSLAAGSYNSPLHF. The entire variable domain, with the rest obtained from reference TRBV7-9 and TRBJ1-6, is as follows: DTGVSQNPRHKITKRGQNVTFRCDPISEHNRLYWYRQTLGQGPEFLTYFQNEAQLEKSRLLSDRFSAERPKGSFSTLEIQRTEQGDSAMYLCASSLAAGSYNSPLHFGNGTRLTVT.

The genes are TRBV10-3 and TRBJ2-3; TRBD2 agrees at 7 bases. The CDR3 has 14 amino acids. Germline lookup yields CDR1 ENHRY and CDR2 SYGVKD. V trimming: 6 bases; J trimming: 3 bases; junction bases outside the gene matches: 6. The CDR3 is CAIRKTSITDTQYF. The CDR3 coding sequence is TGTGCCATCAGGAAGACTAGCATAACAGATACGCAGTATTTT.

The chain uses TRBV15 and TRBJ1-4, with no clear D. Trimming shortened V by 8 bases and J by 7 bases, and 11 bases separated the two germline ends. This CDR3 contains 12 residues. Germline CDR1 reads LNHNV; CDR2 reads YYDKDF (reference sequence). This CDR3 reads CATGEDPEKLFF. The DNA for the CDR3 is TGTGCCACCGGAGAGGATCCTGAAAAACTGTTTTTT.

This chain uses TRBV5-1 with TRBJ2-7, with TRBD1 matching over 8 bases. Losses at the gene ends were 4 bases for V and 3 bases for J; bases not matched to a gene: 9. From germline, CDR1 is SGHRS and CDR2 YFSETQ. This CDR3 contains 15 residues. The CDR3: CASSDRGKGIYEQYF. DNA of the CDR3: TGCGCCAGCAGCGACAGGGGTAAGGGTATCTACGAGCAGTACTTC.

The chain has TRBV5-1 and TRBJ2-5; 7 bases are a match to TRBD1. The J call may be wrong; the DNA end is better matched by TRBJ2-7. CDR3 size: 17 residues. CDR1 SGHRS and CDR2 YFSETQ come from the germline V gene. Written as DNA, the CDR3 is TGCGCCAGCAGCTACTACACCGGGACAGCGAACTCCTACGAGCAGTACTTC. Amino acid sequence: CASSYYTGTANSYEQYF.

V usage is TRBV11-2 and J usage is TRBJ1-2, with D possibly being TRBD1 (6 bases). The CDR3 covers 13 residues. Trimming left V 4 bases short and J 4 bases short, with 10 bases between. The germline V gene has CDR1 SGHAT and CDR2 FQNNGV. The DNA of the CDR3 is TGTGCCAGCAGCTCCGAGGGGGTCTATGGCTACACCTTC. This encodes CASSSEGVYGYTF.

This clone has only a few counts. This chain uses TRBV7-2 with TRBJ2-2, with 7 bases lining up with TRBD2. With V trimmed by 2 bases and J by 6 bases, 9 bases remained unmatched. The CDR3 loop spans 16 amino acids. The germline V gene has CDR1 SGHTA and CDR2 FQGNSA. CDR3 protein: CASSLKGSRGAGELFF. The DNA of the CDR3 is TGTGCCAGCAGCTTAAAGGGTAGCCGGGGGGCCGGGGAGCTGTTTTTT. The full variable domain, its missing parts supplied by reference TRBV7-2 and TRBJ2-2, is GAGVSQSPSNKVTEKGKDVELRCDPISGHTALYWYRQSLGQGLEFLIYFQGNSAPDKSGLPSDRFSAERTGGSVSTLTIQRTQQEDSAVYLCASSLKGSRGAGELFFGEGSRLTVL.

This clone was observed a few times. V gene TRBV9 combines with J gene TRBJ2-2; D is possibly TRBD1 (6 bases). Per germline, CDR1 SGDLS and CDR2 YYNGEE. The CDR3 length is 15 residues. The ends were cut back, 0 bases at V and 5 bases at J, with 11 bases in the middle. The CDR3 DNA reads TGTGCCAGCAGCGTAGTCAGGGGAGAAACCGGGGAGCTGTTTTTT. Its translation: CASSVVRGETGELFF.

This clone was seen at least ten times. The CDR3 is CASSLAQGDSPSYEQYF. CDR3 bases: TGTGCCAGCAGTTTGGCCCAGGGGGACAGCCCCTCCTACGAGCAGTACTTC. V is TRBV27 and J is TRBJ2-7; 7 bases agree with TRBD1. Germline V gene data show CDR1 as MNHEY and CDR2 as SMNVEV (reference sequence). This CDR3 contains 17 residues. Trimming took 3 bases from V and 0 from J; bases not matched to a gene: 11.